These 23 T cell receptor beta chains came from one sample sequenced in a study of blood T cell repertoires in COVID-19. Method: immunoSEQ multiplex PCR; TCRdb's copy keeps in-frame clones and lacks some. The data contain 150,000 to 200,000 clones, about 81% of them seen just once; the ten biggest clones take up about an eighth. The sequenced material came from peripheral blood. The source is a woman aged 80 or over with COVID-19, enrolled during active disease.

The chain employs TRBV7-9 and TRBJ1-1; D call uncertain. Trimming left V 2 bases short and J 5 bases short, with 6 bases between. The CDR3 extends over 12 amino acids. CDR1 SEHNR and CDR2 FQNEAQ come from the germline V gene (reference sequence). CDR3 in amino acids: CASSLIGTEAFF. CDR3 sequence (DNA): TGTGCCAGCAGCTTAATCGGGACTGAAGCTTTCTTT. Full variable domain (outside the CDR3, taken from reference TRBV7-9 and TRBJ1-1): DTGVSQNPRHKITKRGQNVTFRCDPISEHNRLYWYRQTLGQGPEFLTYFQNEAQLEKSRLLSDRFSAERPKGSFSTLEIQRTEQGDSAMYLCASSLIGTEAFFGQGTRLTVV.

The J gene is TRBJ2-7, the V gene TRBV3-1 (or the pseudogene TRBV3-2); tentative D call: TRBD2 (5 bases). With 0 bases removed from V and 12 bases from J, the gap between germline ends came to 15 bases. CDR3 length: 13 residues. The germline V gene encodes CDR1 LGHDT and CDR2 YNNKEL (reference sequence). The CDR3 region is CASSQEGWGAVYF. The CDR3, as DNA: TGTGCCAGCAGCCAAGAGGGCTGGGGAGCGGTGTACTTC.

This chain links TRBV6-2 or TRBV6-3 with TRBJ2-3; 8 bases are a match to TRBD1. From germline, CDR1 is MNHEY and CDR2 SVGEGT. The CDR3 covers 15 residues. The V and J ends lost 4 bases and 4 bases, in that order; junction bases with no gene match: 7. The CDR3 region is CASSWGRGPADTQYF. CDR3 coding DNA: TGTGCCAGCAGTTGGGGCAGGGGGCCCGCAGATACGCAGTATTTT.

The chain employs TRBV10-3 and TRBJ2-3; 9 bases map to TRBD2. V shed 3 bases, J shed 3 bases, and the junction held 4 bases outside the gene matches. There are 15 residues in the CDR3. Per the germline V gene, CDR1 is ENHRY and CDR2 is SYGVKD. The CDR3 spells CAISDQRGATDTQYF. CDR3 DNA sequence: TGTGCCATCAGTGACCAGCGGGGGGCGACAGATACGCAGTATTTT.

The chain combines TRBV6-5 with TRBJ1-3; D unresolved. CDR3 length: 16 residues. Germline CDR1 and CDR2: MNHEY and SVGAGI. Deletions cut 2 bases from V and 0 bases from J, with 11 bases between. DNA of the CDR3: TGTGCCAGCAGTTACCAAGCCGGGAGCTCTGGAAACACCATATATTTT. It is translated as CASSYQAGSSGNTIYF.

This clone came up a few times. This chain uses TRBV7-2 with TRBJ2-7, with a weak D call TRBD1 (5 bases). The V gene lost 5 bases and the J gene lost 6 bases, with 20 bases spanning the gap. This CDR3 contains 15 residues. Germline CDR1 reads SGHTA; CDR2 reads FQGNSA. CDR3 DNA: TGTGCCAGCAGCGCGCGACAGCCTGGGTTAGCCGAGCAGTACTTC. Protein: CASSARQPGLAEQYF.

The genes are TRBV19 and TRBJ1-1; perhaps TRBD1 as D (5 bases). V was trimmed by 7 bases and J by 4 bases, leaving 16 bases between them. The CDR3 is made up of 14 amino acids. Germline V lookup: CDR1 LNHDA, CDR2 SQIVND (reference sequence). This CDR3 is CASTFMGGGTEAFF. CDR3 bases: TGTGCCAGTACTTTTATGGGGGGAGGCACTGAAGCTTTCTTT.

CDR3 bases: TGTGCCAGCAGTCCTGGTGGGAGGGTTGGCAATCAGCCCCAGCATTTT. Its protein product is CASSPGGRVGNQPQHF. The chain couples TRBV27 to TRBJ1-5, with D hard to call. Trimming shortened V by 5 bases and J by 2 bases, and 16 bases separated the two germline ends. Germline CDR1 is MNHEY and CDR2 is SMNVEV (reference sequence). The CDR3 totals 16 residues.

V and J are TRBV5-4 and TRBJ2-7; the match to TRBD2 covers 14 bases. CDR1 is SGHNT, CDR2 YYREEE, per germline (reference sequence). V gave up 4 bases and J gave up 7 bases; unmatched junction bases: 7. CDR3 length equals 15 residues. The CDR3 DNA follows: TGTGCCAGCAGCCGGGGGACTAGCGGGAGTGAAGAGCAGTACTTC. Amino acids: CASSRGTSGSEEQYF.

This clone has more than one count but fewer than ten. The rearrangement links TRBV29-1 to TRBJ2-2; TRBD2 aligns across 12 bases. Unmatched junction bases numbered 4, after V lost 0 bases and J lost 8 bases. Germline CDR1 SQVTM, CDR2 ANQGSEA. The CDR3 is 15 residues long. The CDR3 DNA sequence: TGCAGCGTTGAAGAGACTAGCGGGAGTGGGGGGGAGCTGTTTTTT. It translates to CSVEETSGSGGELFF.

The V and J genes are TRBV28 and TRBJ2-5; 11 bases line up with TRBD2. Trimming removed 3 bases from V and 5 bases from J; junction bases left unmatched: 8. This CDR3 spans 16 amino acids. The germline V gene has CDR1 MDHEN and CDR2 SYDVKM. The CDR3 DNA reads TGTGCCAGCAGTTTGGGGGCTAGCGGGAGGAGGGAGACCCAGTACTTC. Its protein is CASSLGASGRRETQYF.

The chain carries TRBV5-6 and TRBJ1-1; no reliable D call. Germline assignment: CDR1 SGHDT and CDR2 YYEEEE. The CDR3 has 13 amino acids. Trimming pared 0 bases from V and 7 bases from J, leaving 10 bases between. The CDR3 here is CASSLGFYLEAFF. The CDR3 coding sequence is TGTGCCAGCAGCTTGGGCTTCTATCTTGAAGCTTTCTTT.

This chain links TRBV7-2 with TRBJ2-3; 10 bases are shared with TRBD2. Losses at the gene ends were 1 base for V and 7 bases for J; bases not matched to a gene: 2. CDR1 is SGHTA, CDR2 FQGNSA, per germline. The CDR3 covers 14 residues. The CDR3 nucleotides read TGTGCCAGCAGCTTAGTAGCGGGGGGTAATACGCAGTATTTT. Protein: CASSLVAGGNTQYF.

The chain has TRBV5-4 and TRBJ1-2; 9 bases align to TRBD1. Germline V gene sequence: CDR1 SGHNT, CDR2 YYREEE (reference sequence). There are 16 residues in the CDR3. V trimming: 1 base; J trimming: 0 bases; junction bases outside the gene matches: 4. CDR3 region: CASSLFGTGTNYGYTF. The CDR3 DNA follows: TGTGCCAGCAGCTTGTTTGGGACAGGGACTAACTATGGCTACACCTTC.

This clone was detected once. The rearrangement links TRBV15 to TRBJ2-3; 11 positions match TRBD1. Trimming took 1 base from V and 5 from J; bases not matched to a gene: 2. Germline CDR1 LNHNV, CDR2 YYDKDF (reference sequence). The CDR3 runs to 15 residues. The CDR3 nucleotides read TGTGCCACCAGCAGAGTGGGACAGGGGGTAGATACGCAGTATTTT. The encoded protein is CATSRVGQGVDTQYF.

V is TRBV5-5 and J is TRBJ2-7; 8 bases fit TRBD2. Germline lookup yields CDR1 SGHKS and CDR2 YYEKEE (reference sequence). The CDR3 contains 15 residues. V lost 4 bases, J lost 0 bases, and 6 bases stayed unmatched. The CDR3: CASSLHRGGSYEQYF. The CDR3 region has the DNA TGTGCCAGCAGCCTCCACCGGGGGGGCTCCTACGAGCAGTACTTC.

The chain joins TRBV19 to TRBJ2-6; a weak D match, TRBD2 (6 bases). From germline, CDR1 is LNHDA and CDR2 SQIVND (reference sequence). V lost 0 bases and J 1 base, leaving 7 bases between the germline ends. The CDR3 sequence is 16 residues long. CDR3 DNA: TGTGCCAGTAGTATAGAGGCGGGGTCTGGGGCCAACGTCCTGACTTTC. This sequence encodes CASSIEAGSGANVLTF.

The rearrangement joins TRBV6-1 to TRBJ2-2; the D gene is possibly TRBD1 (6 bases). Germline CDR1 and CDR2: MNHNS and SASEGT. V was clipped by 1 base and J by 6 bases, with 15 bases between them. The CDR3 loop spans 16 amino acids. The CDR3 reads CASSEGQGKIPGELFF. The CDR3 bases are TGTGCCAGCAGTGAAGGGCAGGGGAAAATTCCCGGGGAGCTGTTTTTT.

This sequence joins TRBV7-9 and TRBJ1-1; 7 positions agree with TRBD1. The CDR3 covers 19 residues. V trimming: 1 base; J trimming: 0 bases; junction bases outside the gene matches: 14. Looked up from germline, CDR1 is SEHNR and CDR2 is FQNEAQ (reference sequence). CDR3 in amino acids: CASSLERGGGRRMNTEAFF. The DNA for the CDR3 is TGTGCCAGCAGCTTAGAGAGAGGGGGCGGCCGACGTATGAACACTGAAGCTTTCTTT.

The genes are TRBV7-2 and TRBJ2-7, with no clear D. V was shortened by 5 bases and J by 0 bases, with 8 bases between the two germline ends. Germline-derived CDR1 and CDR2 are SGHTA and FQGNSA. There are 13 residues in the CDR3. Written as DNA, the CDR3 is TGTGCCAGCAGCCCAGTCATCTCCTACGAGCAGTACTTC. The encoded protein is CASSPVISYEQYF.

V is TRBV7-9 and J is TRBJ2-3; D gene ambiguous. Germline loops: CDR1 SEHNR, CDR2 FQNEAQ (reference sequence). The CDR3 is 13 amino acids. Trimming took 5 bases from V and 4 from J, leaving 10 bases between them. The CDR3 loop reads CASSAPGADTQYF. In DNA form, the CDR3 reads TGTGCCAGCAGCGCCCCTGGAGCAGATACGCAGTATTTT.

The rearrangement joins TRBV2 to TRBJ2-7; 8 nucleotides agree with TRBD2. The CDR3 is made up of 13 amino acids. Per the germline V gene, CDR1 is SNHLY and CDR2 is FYNNEI. V lost 7 bases to trimming and J lost 2 bases; unmatched junction nucleotides: 4. For the CDR3, the DNA is TGTGCCAGCACCGGACTAGCCACCTACGAGCAGTACTTC. The encoded protein is CASTGLATYEQYF.

This chain connects TRBV29-1 to TRBJ2-7; D is perhaps TRBD2 (6 bases). Germline CDR1 and CDR2: SQVTM and ANQGSEA. This CDR3 contains 13 residues. The germline V and J ends were trimmed by 6 bases and 1 base, with 13 bases remaining between them. In DNA, the CDR3 is TGCAGCGTAGCGACTAGTTCATCCTACGAGCAGTACTTC. It encodes CSVATSSSYEQYF.